These T cell receptor beta chains were read from a single sample in a study of blood T cell repertoires in COVID-19. Assay: immunoSEQ multiplex PCR; the TCRdb copy retains only in-frame clones and omits some. The table lists around 200,000 clones, 83% of them singletons. The source material was peripheral blood. The receptor source for this set is a woman aged 40-49 years with active or convalescent COVID-19. Each CDR3 is given with its conserved first and last residue.

J gene,V gene,CDR3 protein
TRBJ1-1,TRBV12-5,CASGLHRGTEAFF
TRBJ1-2,TRBV4-3,CASSQDRTGEIYGYTF
TRBJ1-1,TRBV11-2,CASSYGGAGMNTEAFF
TRBJ1-5,TRBV19,CASTQGAGAQPQHF
TRBJ2-7,TRBV7-8,CASSLGISGSYEQYF
TRBJ1-2,TRBV19,CASKAGNYYGYTF
TRBJ2-7,TRBV28,CASKGQGRYEQYF
TRBJ1-2,TRBV6-5,CASSYLVQGDYGYTF
TRBJ2-3,TRBV19,CASGGDTSTDTQYF
TRBJ2-7,TRBV18,CASSQRQGGGLYEQYF
TRBJ2-2,TRBV14,CASSQVYRRGELFF
TRBJ1-5,TRBV2,CASSEFQGNQPQHF
TRBJ2-2,TRBV7-2,CASSFVKAGAGELFF